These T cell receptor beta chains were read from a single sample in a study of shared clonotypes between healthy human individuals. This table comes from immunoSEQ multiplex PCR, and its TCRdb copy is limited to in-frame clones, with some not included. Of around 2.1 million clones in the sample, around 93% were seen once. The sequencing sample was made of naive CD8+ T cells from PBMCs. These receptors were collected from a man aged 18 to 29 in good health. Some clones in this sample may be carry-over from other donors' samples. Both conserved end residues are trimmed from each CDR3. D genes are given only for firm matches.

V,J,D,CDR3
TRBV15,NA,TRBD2,ATSSSGRIYEQY
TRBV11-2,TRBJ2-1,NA,ASSLGPSYNEQF
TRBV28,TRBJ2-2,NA,ASSPLGGNTGELF
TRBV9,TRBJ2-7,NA,ASSVDGGSLLREQY
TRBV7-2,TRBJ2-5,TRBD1,ARGGPGTGGALETQY
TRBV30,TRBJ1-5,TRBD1,AWRTGNTQPQH
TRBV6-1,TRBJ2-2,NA,ASSEALVGIGELF
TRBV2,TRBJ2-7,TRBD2,ASSDWLAGGVDEQY
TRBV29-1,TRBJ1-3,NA,SANPGLSGNTIY
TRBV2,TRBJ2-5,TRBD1,ASSEESDRAYQETQY
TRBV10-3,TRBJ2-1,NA,AISDAPQGGYNEQF
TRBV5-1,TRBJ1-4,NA,ASSYLWSVGNEKLF
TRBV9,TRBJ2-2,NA,ASSVEQHTGELF
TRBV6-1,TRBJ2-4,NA,ASRQGLAKNIQY
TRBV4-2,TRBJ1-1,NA,ASSQQFPGDTEAF
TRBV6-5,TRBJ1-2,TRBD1,ASSYSGDSFYGYT
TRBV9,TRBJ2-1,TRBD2,ASSETSGRMF
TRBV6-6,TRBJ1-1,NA,ASSYSKTAENTEAF
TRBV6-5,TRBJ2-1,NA,ASSYSETVYNEQF
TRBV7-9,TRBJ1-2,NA,ASSLTGRGTYGYT
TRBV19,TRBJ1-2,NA,ASSILDRGYGYT
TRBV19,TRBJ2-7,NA,ASSIAFAGAYEQY
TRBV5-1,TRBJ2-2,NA,ASGRAGELF
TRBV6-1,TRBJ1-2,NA,ASSENSLYGYT
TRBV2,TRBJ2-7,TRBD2,ASSGRTGTSGRAYEQY
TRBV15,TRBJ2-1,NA,ATSRDGETSWYNEQF
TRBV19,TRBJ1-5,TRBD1,ASSPDREGNQPQH
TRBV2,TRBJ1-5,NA,ASSDEKSNQPQH
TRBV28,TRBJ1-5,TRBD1,ASSPATGGSNQPQH
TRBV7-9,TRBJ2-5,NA,ASSLASETQY
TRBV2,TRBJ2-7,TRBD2,ASRPTSGISYEQY
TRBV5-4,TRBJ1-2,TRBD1,ASSQLQGYGYT
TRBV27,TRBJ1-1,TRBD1,ASSYPGGNTEAF
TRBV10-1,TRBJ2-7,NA,ASSEKGNYEQY
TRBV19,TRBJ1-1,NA,ASSDRPLNTEAF
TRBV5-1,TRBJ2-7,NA,ASSPTLGYEQY
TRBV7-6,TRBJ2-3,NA,ASSSVTVLLTDTQY
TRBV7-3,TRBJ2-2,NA,ASSAQGGTGELF
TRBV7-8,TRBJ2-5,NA,ASSSSRLETQY
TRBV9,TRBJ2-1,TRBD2,ASSPRGVSGRNEQF
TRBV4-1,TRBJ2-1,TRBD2,ASSHASLAGGGSPYNEQF
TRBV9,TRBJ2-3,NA,ASSRSSPAVTDTQY
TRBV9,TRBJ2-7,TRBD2,ASSFSGSPYEQY
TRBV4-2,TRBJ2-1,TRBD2,ASSQDPSGSETPYNEQF
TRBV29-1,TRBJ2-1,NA,SVDGHPLGSYNEQF
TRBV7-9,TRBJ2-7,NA,ASSARDNTYEQY
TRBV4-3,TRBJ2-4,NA,ASSQDLAEEGKNIQY
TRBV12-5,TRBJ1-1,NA,ASGSGTANTEAF
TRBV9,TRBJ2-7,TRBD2,ASSESRSGSYEQY
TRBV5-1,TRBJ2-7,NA,ASFLGYGIYEQY
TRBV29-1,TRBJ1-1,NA,SVDEMGLNTEAF
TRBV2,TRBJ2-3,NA,ASSASISGWGDTQY
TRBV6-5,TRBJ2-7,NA,ASSYSMGDSPYEQY
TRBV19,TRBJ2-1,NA,ASTPGGHREQF
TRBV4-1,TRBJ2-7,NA,ASSQGATLRAYEQY
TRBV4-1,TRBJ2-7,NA,ASSQTPGTYAYEQY